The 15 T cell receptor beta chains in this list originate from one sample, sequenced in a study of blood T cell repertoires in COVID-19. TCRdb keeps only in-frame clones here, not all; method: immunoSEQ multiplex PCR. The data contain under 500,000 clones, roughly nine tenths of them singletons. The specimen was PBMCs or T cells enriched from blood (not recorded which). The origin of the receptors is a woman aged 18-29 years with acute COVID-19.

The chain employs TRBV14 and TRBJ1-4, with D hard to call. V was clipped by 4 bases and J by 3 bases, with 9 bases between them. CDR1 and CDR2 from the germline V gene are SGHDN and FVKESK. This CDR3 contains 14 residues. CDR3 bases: TGTGCCAGCAGCCGTTGGGGAGCTAATGAAAAACTGTTTTTT. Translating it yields CASSRWGANEKLFF. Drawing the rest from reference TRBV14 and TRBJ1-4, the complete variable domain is EAGVTQFPSHSVIEKGQTVTLRCDPISGHDNLYWYRRVMGKEIKFLLHFVKESKQDESGMPNNRFLAERTGGTYSTLKVQPAELEDSGVYFCASSRWGANEKLFFGSGTQLSVL.

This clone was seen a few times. The CDR3 sequence: CASSIDLLRGAKQPQHF. As DNA, the CDR3 is TGTGCCAGTAGTATAGATCTATTACGGGGGGCGAAGCAGCCCCAGCATTTT. This chain uses TRBV19 with TRBJ1-5, with D possibly being TRBD1 (6 bases). CDR1 is LNHDA and CDR2 is SQIVND in the germline V gene (reference sequence). The CDR3 covers 17 residues. V gave up 0 bases and J gave up 7 bases, with 19 bases separating them.

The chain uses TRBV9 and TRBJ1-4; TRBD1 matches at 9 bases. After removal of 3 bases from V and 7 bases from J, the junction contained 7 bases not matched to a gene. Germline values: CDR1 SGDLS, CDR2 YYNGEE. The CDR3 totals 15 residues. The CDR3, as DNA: TGTGCCAGCAGCGAGGGACAGGGCCTATCTGAAAAACTGTTTTTT. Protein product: CASSEGQGLSEKLFF.

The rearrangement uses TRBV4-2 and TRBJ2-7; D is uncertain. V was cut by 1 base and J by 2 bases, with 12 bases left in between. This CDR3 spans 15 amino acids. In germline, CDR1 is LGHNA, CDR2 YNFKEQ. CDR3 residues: CASSQGLQTTYEQYF. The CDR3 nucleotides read TGTGCCAGCAGCCAAGGATTACAGACCACCTACGAGCAGTACTTC.

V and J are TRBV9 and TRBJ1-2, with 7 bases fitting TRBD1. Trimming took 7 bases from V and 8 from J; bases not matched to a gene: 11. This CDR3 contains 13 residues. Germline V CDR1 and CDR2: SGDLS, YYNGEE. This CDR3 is CASANRGQTGYTF. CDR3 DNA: TGTGCCAGCGCGAACAGGGGACAGACAGGCTACACCTTC.

Written as DNA, the CDR3 is TGTGCCACCAGTGATTCCGGGGGCACAGATACGCAGTATTTT. This gives the protein CATSDSGGTDTQYF. V is TRBV24-1 and J is TRBJ2-3, with D perhaps matching TRBD2 (5 bases). Germline values: CDR1 KGHDR, CDR2 SFDVKD. The CDR3 is 14 residues long. V was trimmed by 2 bases and J by 1 base, leaving 6 bases between them.

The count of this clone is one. Here the CDR3 reads CASSETRVIEQYF. The CDR3 DNA follows: TGTGCCAGCAGCGAAACGAGAGTAATCGAGCAGTACTTC. The chain has TRBV3-1 (or the pseudogene TRBV3-2) and TRBJ2-7; D not certain. From germline, CDR1 is LGHDT and CDR2 YNNKEL (reference sequence). The V and J ends lost 5 bases and 6 bases respectively, with 14 bases between them. The CDR3 length is 13 residues.

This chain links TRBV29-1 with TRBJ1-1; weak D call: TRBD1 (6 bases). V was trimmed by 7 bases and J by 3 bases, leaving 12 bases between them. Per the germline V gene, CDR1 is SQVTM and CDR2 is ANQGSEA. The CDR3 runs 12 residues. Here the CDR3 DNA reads TGCAGCGCCCGGACAGAAGACACTGAAGCTTTCTTT. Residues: CSARTEDTEAFF. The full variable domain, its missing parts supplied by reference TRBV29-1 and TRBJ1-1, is SAVISQKPSRDICQRGTSLTIQCQVDSQVTMMFWYRQQPGQSLTLIATANQGSEATYESGFVIDKFPISRPNLTFSTLTVSNMSPEDSSIYLCSARTEDTEAFFGQGTRLTVV.

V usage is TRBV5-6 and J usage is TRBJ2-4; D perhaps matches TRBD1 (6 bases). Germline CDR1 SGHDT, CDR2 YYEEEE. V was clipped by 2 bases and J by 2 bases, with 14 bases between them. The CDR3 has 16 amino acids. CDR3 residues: CASSLTGSMTKNIQYF. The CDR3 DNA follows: TGTGCCAGCAGCTTAACAGGGTCGATGACCAAAAACATTCAGTACTTC.

The CDR3 nucleotides read TGTGCCAGCAGCGTAGGGACTAGCACAGATACGCAGTATTTT. Its protein product is CASSVGTSTDTQYF. This chain joins TRBV9 and TRBJ2-3; a weak D match, TRBD2 (5 bases). This CDR3 has 14 residues. V lost 0 bases and J lost 0, with 5 bases in between. CDR1 SGDLS and CDR2 YYNGEE come from the germline V gene.

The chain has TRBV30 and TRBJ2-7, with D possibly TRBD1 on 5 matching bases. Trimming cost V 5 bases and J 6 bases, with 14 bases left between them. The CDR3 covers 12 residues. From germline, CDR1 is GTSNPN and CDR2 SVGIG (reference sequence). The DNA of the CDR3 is TGTGCCTGGTCGGAACAGGTTCCCGAGCAGTACTTC. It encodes CAWSEQVPEQYF.

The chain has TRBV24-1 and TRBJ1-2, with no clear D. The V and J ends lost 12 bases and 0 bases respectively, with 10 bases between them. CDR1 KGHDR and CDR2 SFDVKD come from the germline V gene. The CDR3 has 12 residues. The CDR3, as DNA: TGTGCCTTCCATTCAGCTAACTATGGCTACACCTTC. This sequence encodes CAFHSANYGYTF.

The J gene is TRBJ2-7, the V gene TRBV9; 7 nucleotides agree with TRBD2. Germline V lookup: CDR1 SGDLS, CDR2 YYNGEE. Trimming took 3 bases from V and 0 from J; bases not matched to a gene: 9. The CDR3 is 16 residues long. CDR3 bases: TGTGCCAGCAGCGCCCGGGGAGGGTCGGTCTCCTACGAGCAGTACTTC. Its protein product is CASSARGGSVSYEQYF. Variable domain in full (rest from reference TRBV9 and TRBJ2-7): DSGVTQTPKHLITATGQRVTLRCSPRSGDLSVYWYQQSLDQGLQFLIQYYNGEERAKGNILERFSAQQFPDLHSELNLSSLELGDSALYFCASSARGGSVSYEQYFGPGTRLTVT.

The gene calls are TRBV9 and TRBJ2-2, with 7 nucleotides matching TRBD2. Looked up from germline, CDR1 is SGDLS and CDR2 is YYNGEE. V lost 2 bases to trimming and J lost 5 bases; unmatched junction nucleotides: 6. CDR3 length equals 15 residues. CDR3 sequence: CASSVRGGGTGELFF. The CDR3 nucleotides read TGTGCCAGCAGCGTCCGGGGCGGGGGAACCGGGGAGCTGTTTTTT.

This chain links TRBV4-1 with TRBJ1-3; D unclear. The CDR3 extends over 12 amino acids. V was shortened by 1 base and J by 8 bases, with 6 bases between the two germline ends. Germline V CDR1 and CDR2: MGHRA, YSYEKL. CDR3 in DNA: TGCGCCAGCAGCCAAGTATTAGACACCATATATTTT. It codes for CASSQVLDTIYF.